Listed here are 14 T cell receptor beta chains from one sample, sequenced in a study of blood T cell repertoires in COVID-19. Using immunoSEQ multiplex PCR, the repertoire was profiled, and TCRdb retains in-frame clones only, with some absent. Found here are fewer than 65,000 clones, over 90% of them singletons; the top ten hold 3% to 5%. The sequenced sample consisted of peripheral blood. The receptor set was obtained from a man between 45 and 60 years old with acute or convalescent COVID-19.

The chain has TRBV5-1 and TRBJ2-1, with TRBD1 matching 8 bases. Germline values: CDR1 SGHRS, CDR2 YFSETQ. The V and J ends lost 1 base and 4 bases, in that order; junction bases with no gene match: 4. The CDR3 is 15 residues long. For the CDR3, the DNA is TGCGCCAGCAGCTTGCAGGACAGGGTATACAATGAGCAGTTCTTC. It specifies CASSLQDRVYNEQFF.

The chain joins TRBV5-1 to TRBJ2-5; 11 bases are a match to TRBD1. J was trimmed by 4 bases and V by 9 bases; bases with no gene match: 11. This CDR3 has 15 amino acids. The germline V gene encodes CDR1 SGHRS and CDR2 YFSETQ. CDR3 sequence (DNA): TGCGCCACCGGGGGACAGGGGGAACGAGGAGAGACCCAGTACTTC. Protein sequence: CATGGQGERGETQYF.

In this sample, this clone turned up a few times. The chain employs TRBV6-6 and TRBJ1-2, with a tentative D call TRBD1 (5 bases). The CDR3 loop spans 15 amino acids. Germline V gene lookup returns CDR1 MNHNY and CDR2 SVGAGI (reference sequence). Trimming removed 5 bases from V and 5 bases from J, with 18 bases in between. The CDR3 here is CASSLTGIRWYGYTF. As DNA, the CDR3 is TGTGCCAGCAGTCTTACAGGCATCAGGTGGTATGGCTACACCTTC.

The chain has TRBV25-1 and TRBJ1-6; 7 nucleotides agree with TRBD1. Germline CDR1 is MGHDK and CDR2 is SYGVNS. This CDR3 region has 12 residues. V lost 8 bases to trimming and J lost 7 bases; unmatched junction nucleotides: 2. The CDR3 is CASRGQNSPLHF. CDR3 coding DNA: TGTGCCAGCCGGGGACAGAATTCACCCCTCCACTTT. The full variable domain, with the rest looked up from reference TRBV25-1 and TRBJ1-6, is EADIYQTPRYLVIGTGKKITLECSQTMGHDKMYWYQQDPGMELHLIHYSYGVNSTEKGDLSSESTVSRIRTEHFPLTLESARPSHTSQYLCASRGQNSPLHFGNGTRLTVT.

CDR3 sequence: CASRGTGAHGYTF. In DNA, the CDR3 is TGTGCCAGCAGAGGGACAGGAGCCCATGGCTACACCTTC. The rearrangement uses TRBV9 and TRBJ1-2; 8 bases map to TRBD1. V gave up 5 bases and J gave up 6 bases; unmatched junction bases: 6. The length of the CDR3 is 13 residues. Germline V gene lookup returns CDR1 SGDLS and CDR2 YYNGEE.

The chain links TRBV5-5 to TRBJ2-5; TRBD1 matches 9 bases. The CDR3 has 15 residues. Germline CDR1 is SGHKS and CDR2 is YYEKEE (reference sequence). With V trimmed by 4 bases and J by 5 bases, 9 bases remained unmatched. CDR3 amino acids: CASSRTGGWGETQYF. As DNA, the CDR3 is TGTGCCAGCAGCCGAACAGGGGGCTGGGGGGAGACCCAGTACTTC.

The chain combines TRBV5-1 with TRBJ1-3; D is unresolved. V lost 0 bases, J lost 0 bases, and 10 bases lay in between. CDR1 and CDR2 from the germline V gene are SGHRS and YFSETQ. The CDR3 consists of 16 residues. For the CDR3, the DNA is TGCGCCAGCAGCTTGGATCCCGGAGACTCTGGAAACACCATATATTTT. It yields the protein CASSLDPGDSGNTIYF.

The V call is TRBV7-2, the J call TRBJ2-2, with TRBD2 matching 9 bases. The CDR3 spans 16 residues. V dropped 2 bases and J dropped 4; count of bases not matched to a gene: 5. Germline V gene sequence: CDR1 SGHTA, CDR2 FQGNSA. The CDR3 bases are TGTGCCAGCAGCTTACCTAGCGGGACGTTCACCGGGGAGCTGTTTTTT. The encoded protein is CASSLPSGTFTGELFF. Full variable domain (missing parts from reference TRBV7-2 and TRBJ2-2): GAGVSQSPSNKVTEKGKDVELRCDPISGHTALYWYRQSLGQGLEFLIYFQGNSAPDKSGLPSDRFSAERTGGSVSTLTIQRTQQEDSAVYLCASSLPSGTFTGELFFGEGSRLTVL.

CDR3 region: CAISAGEETQYF. The CDR3 coding sequence is TGTGCCATCAGTGCGGGAGAAGAGACCCAGTACTTC. The V gene is TRBV10-3, the J gene TRBJ2-5, with D tentatively TRBD2 (6 bases). This CDR3 spans 12 amino acids. CDR1 is ENHRY, CDR2 SYGVKD, per germline. V was pared by 4 bases and J by 3 bases, with 6 bases between.

This clone was found once. The chain joins TRBV9 to TRBJ2-5; TRBD1 agrees at 11 bases. The CDR3 consists of 16 residues. Germline V gene data show CDR1 as SGDLS and CDR2 as YYNGEE. With V trimmed by 3 bases and J by 5 bases, 9 bases remained unmatched. CDR3 in DNA: TGTGCCAGCAGCGCCCCTAGGACAGGGGGCGCGGAGACCCAGTACTTC. This translates into CASSAPRTGGAETQYF. The variable domain in full, with the rest retrieved from reference TRBV9 and TRBJ2-5, is DSGVTQTPKHLITATGQRVTLRCSPRSGDLSVYWYQQSLDQGLQFLIQYYNGEERAKGNILERFSAQQFPDLHSELNLSSLELGDSALYFCASSAPRTGGAETQYFGPGTRLLVL.

V is TRBV5-1 and J is TRBJ1-3; no definite D call. Trimming removed 0 bases from V and 4 bases from J, with 11 bases in between. The V gene's germline CDR1 is SGHRS and CDR2 YFSETQ. The CDR3 extends over 15 amino acids. CDR3 amino acids: CASSLEGGSGNTIYF. The CDR3 region has the DNA TGCGCCAGCAGCTTGGAAGGAGGATCAGGAAACACCATATATTTT. Drawing the rest from reference TRBV5-1 and TRBJ1-3, the complete variable domain is KAGVTQTPRYLIKTRGQQVTLSCSPISGHRSVSWYQQTPGQGLQFLFEYFSETQRNKGNFPGRFSGRQFSNSRSEMNVSTLELGDSALYLCASSLEGGSGNTIYFGEGSWLTVV.

This clone was seen only once. The chain recombines TRBV6-5 with TRBJ1-6; 8 bases fit TRBD1. With V trimmed by 5 bases and J by 8 bases, 8 bases remained unmatched. The germline CDR1 and CDR2 sequences are MNHEY and SVGAGI. CDR3 size: 15 residues. For the CDR3, the DNA is TGTGCCAGCAGTACCGACAGGGGCCGGCATTCACCCCTCCACTTT. It codes for CASSTDRGRHSPLHF.

The chain recombines TRBV12-3 or TRBV12-4 with TRBJ2-7; unclear D gene. Trimming stripped 3 bases from V and 3 bases from J, with 9 bases between. This CDR3 has 13 amino acids. The CDR3 reads CASSFLAGYEQYF. The CDR3 nucleotides are TGTGCCAGCAGTTTCTTAGCCGGCTACGAGCAGTACTTC.

The chain joins TRBV24-1 to TRBJ2-5; perhaps TRBD2 as D (5 bases). CDR1 and CDR2 (germline): KGHDR, SFDVKD. Trimming took 11 bases from V and 5 from J, leaving 17 bases between them. There are 13 residues in the CDR3. CDR3 sequence: CAIPSGSGETQYF. The CDR3 DNA follows: TGTGCCATCCCGTCGGGGTCGGGTGAGACCCAGTACTTC.